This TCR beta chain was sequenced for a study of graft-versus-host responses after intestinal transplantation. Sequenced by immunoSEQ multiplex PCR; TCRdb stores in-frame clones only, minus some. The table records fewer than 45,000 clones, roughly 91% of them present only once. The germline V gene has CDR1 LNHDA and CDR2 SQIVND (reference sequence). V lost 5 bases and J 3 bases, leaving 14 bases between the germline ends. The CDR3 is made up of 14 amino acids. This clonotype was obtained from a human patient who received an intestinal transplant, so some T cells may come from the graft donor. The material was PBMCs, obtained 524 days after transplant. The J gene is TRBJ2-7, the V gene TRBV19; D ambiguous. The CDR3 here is CASSERHKLYEQYF. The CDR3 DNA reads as TGTGCCAGTAGTGAGCGTCATAAACTCTACGAGCAGTACTTC.